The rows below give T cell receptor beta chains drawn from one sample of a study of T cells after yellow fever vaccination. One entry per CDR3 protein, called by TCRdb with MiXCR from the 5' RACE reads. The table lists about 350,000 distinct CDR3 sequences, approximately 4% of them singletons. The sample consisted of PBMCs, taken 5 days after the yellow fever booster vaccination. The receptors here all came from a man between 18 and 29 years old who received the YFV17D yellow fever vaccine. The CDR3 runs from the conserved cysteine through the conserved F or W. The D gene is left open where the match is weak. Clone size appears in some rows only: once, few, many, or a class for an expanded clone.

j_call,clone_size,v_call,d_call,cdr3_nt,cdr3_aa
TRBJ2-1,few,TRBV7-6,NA,TGTGCCAGCAGCAACGGGGCCCATAGGGACAATGAGCAGTTCTTC,CASSNGAHRDNEQFF
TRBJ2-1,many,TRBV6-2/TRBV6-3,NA,TGTGCCAGCAGTACCGTTTACAATGAGCAGTTCTTC,CASSTVYNEQFF
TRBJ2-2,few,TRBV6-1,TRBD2,TGTGCCCGTTACGGGGGGTTAGGGACCGGGGAGCTGTTTTTT,CARYGGLGTGELFF
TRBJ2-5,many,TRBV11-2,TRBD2,TGTGCCAGCAGCTTAGTTGGCGGGGGGGCCAGAGAGACCCAGTACTTC,CASSLVGGGARETQYF
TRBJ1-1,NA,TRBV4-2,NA,TGTGCCAGCAGCCAAGACGGGGACGGGACTGAAGCTTTCTTT,CASSQDGDGTEAFF
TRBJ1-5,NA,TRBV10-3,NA,TGTGCCATCAGTGGAGGGGCTGGCGCCGGGAATAGCAATCAGCCCCAGCATTTT,CAISGGAGAGNSNQPQHF
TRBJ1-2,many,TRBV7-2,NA,TGTGCCAGCAGCCCCGGCCAGGGCTACACCTTC,CASSPGQGYTF
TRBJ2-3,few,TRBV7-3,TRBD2,TGTGCCAGCTCTACTAGCGGCGTGTTTGATACGCAGTATTTT,CASSTSGVFDTQYF
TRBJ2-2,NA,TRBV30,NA,TGTGCCTGGATAATGGGCCACGGGGAGCTGTTTTTT,CAWIMGHGELFF
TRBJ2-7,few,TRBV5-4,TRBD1,TGTGCCACAGAACCCGGGACAGGGACCTACGAGCAGTACTTC,CATEPGTGTYEQYF
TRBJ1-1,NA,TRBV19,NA,TGTGCCAGTATTATCAGGGGTTCTAGAACTGAAGCTTTCTTT,CASIIRGSRTEAFF
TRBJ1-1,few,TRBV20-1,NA,TGCAGTGCTAGGAGTCAAGTCTCTGAAGCTTTCTTT,CSARSQVSEAFF
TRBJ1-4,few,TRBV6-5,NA,TGTGCCAGCAGTTACTCGATTGGGGGAATTAATGAAAGGCTGTTTTTT,CASSYSIGGINERLFF
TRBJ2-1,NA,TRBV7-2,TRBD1,TGTGCCAGCAGCTCCCGGGACAGGGGCAATGAGCAGTTCTTC,CASSSRDRGNEQFF
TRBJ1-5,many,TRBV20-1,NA,TGCAGTGCTCCCTACTCCCTAACGGGCAATCAGCCCCAGCATTTT,CSAPYSLTGNQPQHF
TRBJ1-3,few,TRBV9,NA,TGTGCCAGCAGCGTAGTATCGGAGGGGGTCGGAAACACCATATATTTT,CASSVVSEGVGNTIYF
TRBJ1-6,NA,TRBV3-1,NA,TGTGCCAGCAGCCAATTGGTAGGATCACCCCTCCACTTT,CASSQLVGSPLHF
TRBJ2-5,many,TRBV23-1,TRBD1,TGCGCCAGCAGCCGGACAGGGTGGGAGACCCAGTACTTC,CASSRTGWETQYF
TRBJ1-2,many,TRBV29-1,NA,TGCAGCGCCGACTGGTCTTCGGCTAACTATGGCTACACCTTC,CSADWSSANYGYTF
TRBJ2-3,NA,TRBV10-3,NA,TGTGCCATCAGTGCAGGGTACACAGATACGCAGTATTTT,CAISAGYTDTQYF
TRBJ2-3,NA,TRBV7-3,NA,TGTGCCAGCAGCCCACTAGATTGGGATACGCAGTATTTT,CASSPLDWDTQYF
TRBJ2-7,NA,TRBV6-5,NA,TGTGCCAGCAGTTACTACACCCCGGCCGCAGAAATCTCCTACGAGCAGTACTTC,CASSYYTPAAEISYEQYF
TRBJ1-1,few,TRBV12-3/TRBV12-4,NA,TGTGCCACCAAAATTATGACCGCCAACACTGAAGCTTTCTTT,CATKIMTANTEAFF
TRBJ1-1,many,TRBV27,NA,TGTGCCAGCAGTCCCTCTGCGGGGAACACTGAAGCTTTCTTT,CASSPSAGNTEAFF
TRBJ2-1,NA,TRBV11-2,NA,TGTGCCAGCAGCCCGTCGAGGGGGAGCTCCTACAATGAGCAGTTCTTC,CASSPSRGSSYNEQFF
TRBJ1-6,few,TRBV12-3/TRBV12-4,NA,TGTGCCAGCAGTTTCGGAGTTTCACCCCTCCACTTT,CASSFGVSPLHF
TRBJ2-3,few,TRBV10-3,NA,TGTGCCATCAGGGGGACCAACACAGATACGCAGTATTTT,CAIRGTNTDTQYF
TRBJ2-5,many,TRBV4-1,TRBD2,TGCGCCAGCAGCCATCTAGCGGGGGTTGAGACCCAGTACTTC,CASSHLAGVETQYF
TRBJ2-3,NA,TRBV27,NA,TGTGCCAGCAGTTCCACTGCCGGGGGAAGGACAGATACGCAGTATTTT,CASSSTAGGRTDTQYF
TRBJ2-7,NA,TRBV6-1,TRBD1,TGTGCCAGCAGTGGTTTAACAGGGGGCGCGGGGGAGCAGTACTTC,CASSGLTGGAGEQYF
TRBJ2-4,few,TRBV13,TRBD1,TGTGCCAGCAGCTTCGAGGGGGCCAGGAACATTCAGTACTTC,CASSFEGARNIQYF
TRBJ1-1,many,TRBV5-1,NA,TGCGCCAGCAGCTTGGTCCCGACAGGCCAGACGTTCACTGAAGCTTTCTTT,CASSLVPTGQTFTEAFF
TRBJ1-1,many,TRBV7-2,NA,TGTGCCAGCAGCCTGAACCTAAGGGGCACTGAAGCTTTCTTT,CASSLNLRGTEAFF
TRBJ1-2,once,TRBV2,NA,TGTGCCAGCAGTGACGACAGGATGAACTATGGCTACACCTTC,CASSDDRMNYGYTF
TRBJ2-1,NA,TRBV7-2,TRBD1,TGTGCCAGCAGCACCAGGACAGGGGGTATCCCCTACAATGAGCAGTTCTTC,CASSTRTGGIPYNEQFF
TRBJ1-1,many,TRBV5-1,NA,TGCGCCAGCCGGGCAGACTACACTGAAGCTTTCTTT,CASRADYTEAFF
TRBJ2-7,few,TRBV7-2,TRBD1,TGTGCCAGCAGCCCCCGGGGACAGGGATACGAGCAGTACTTC,CASSPRGQGYEQYF